A selection of T cell receptor beta chains follows, all from one sample in a study of blood T cell repertoires in COVID-19. Here immunoSEQ multiplex PCR was the method, and the copy in TCRdb shows in-frame clones only, minus some. The data contain tens of thousands of clones, 70% to 85% of them singletons. Sequenced input: peripheral blood. These receptors were taken from a man aged 65 to 79 with acute or convalescent COVID-19. CDR3s include the opening cysteine and the closing phenylalanine or tryptophan. D genes are given only for firm matches. Only part of the rows carry a size: once, few, many, or a class if the clone is expanded.

v_gene,j_gene,d_gene,abundance,CDR3aa,CDR3nt
TRBV28,TRBJ2-3,TRBD1,once,CASRPRPGTGFTDTQYF,TGTGCCAGCAGACCCAGACCCGGGACAGGGTTCACAGATACGCAGTATTTT
TRBV27,TRBJ2-2,NA,NA,CASSLRGGWDTGELFF,TGTGCCAGCAGTTTAAGGGGGGGATGGGACACCGGGGAGCTGTTTTTT
TRBV6-4,TRBJ1-5,NA,NA,CASSDSEGHSNQPQHF,TGTGCCAGCAGTGACTCGGAGGGCCATAGCAATCAGCCCCAGCATTTT
TRBV9,TRBJ2-3,TRBD2,NA,CASSVASAGGQDTQYF,TGTGCCAGCAGCGTAGCTTCCGCGGGAGGACAGGATACGCAGTATTTT
TRBV28,TRBJ1-2,NA,NA,CASSLLSNYGYTF,TGTGCCAGCAGTCTACTCTCTAACTATGGCTACACCTTC
TRBV28,TRBJ2-5,TRBD2,NA,CASSQLAGVQETQYF,TGTGCCAGCAGTCAACTAGCGGGAGTACAAGAGACCCAGTACTTC
TRBV27,TRBJ2-3,NA,NA,CASSLSGWPSDTQYF,TGTGCCAGCAGTTTGAGCGGCTGGCCCTCAGATACGCAGTATTTT
TRBV4-2,TRBJ2-7,NA,NA,CASSQAFDSSYEQYF,TGTGCCAGCAGCCAAGCGTTCGACAGTTCCTACGAGCAGTACTTC
TRBV14,TRBJ2-1,TRBD1,NA,CASSQDGTGPNEQFF,TGTGCCAGCAGCCAAGATGGGACAGGGCCCAATGAGCAGTTCTTC
TRBV5-1,TRBJ2-5,TRBD1,NA,CASSLETGGQETQYF,TGCGCCAGCAGCTTGGAGACAGGGGGCCAAGAGACCCAGTACTTC
TRBV9,TRBJ2-5,TRBD2,NA,CASSVRSGGETQYF,TGTGCCAGCAGCGTAAGAAGCGGGGGTGAGACCCAGTACTTC
TRBV28,TRBJ1-5,NA,NA,CASSLQGLSQPQHF,TGTGCCAGCAGTTTACAGGGGTTGAGTCAGCCCCAGCATTTT
TRBV19,TRBJ1-2,TRBD1,NA,CASSETGGLDYGYTF,TGTGCCAGTAGTGAAACAGGGGGCCTTGACTATGGCTACACCTTC